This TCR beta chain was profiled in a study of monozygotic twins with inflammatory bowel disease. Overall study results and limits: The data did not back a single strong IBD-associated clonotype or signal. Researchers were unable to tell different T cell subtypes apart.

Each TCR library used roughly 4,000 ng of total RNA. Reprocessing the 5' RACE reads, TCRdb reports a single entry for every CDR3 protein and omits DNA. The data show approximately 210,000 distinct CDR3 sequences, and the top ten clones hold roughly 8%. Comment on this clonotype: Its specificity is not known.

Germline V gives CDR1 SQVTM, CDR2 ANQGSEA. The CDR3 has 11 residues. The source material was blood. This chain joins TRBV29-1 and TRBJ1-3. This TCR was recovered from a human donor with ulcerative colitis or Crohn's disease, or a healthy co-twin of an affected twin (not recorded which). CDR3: CSASLGNTIYF.